Sequencing of this T cell receptor (beta chain) was carried out in a study of CD8 T cells in ankylosing spondylitis (dated by TCRdb to the late 2010s). For context, the study as a whole: To find TCR variants linked to disease, the study profiled T cell receptor beta repertoires in ankylosing spondylitis patients and healthy donors. The whole study cohort included 108 healthy donors and 25 ankylosing spondylitis patients. Peripheral blood samples were taken, and synovial fluid was additionally collected from ankylosing spondylitis patients. General findings and caveats noted by the study authors: Some motif variants were previously reported in synovial fluid and blood of reactive arthritis patients, suggesting common disease-initiation mechanisms. According to the report, matched synovial fluid samples from ankylosing spondylitis patients were significantly enriched for the disease-linked clones. Blood from ankylosing spondylitis patients appeared to be characterized by a TCR beta motif composed of 7 to 9 highly homologous amino acid variants. A CD8+ phenotype was shown by the disease-linked clones, which were found at relatively low frequencies in peripheral blood.

Sequencing took place on an Illumina HiSeq 2500. TCR beta libraries were prepared by quantitative 5'-RACE with molecular barcodes. From the authors' description of their analysis: Disease-linked TCR variants were identified with a new computational method built on a probabilistic model of VDJ rearrangement. The public sequencing data were trimmed at Q25 with fastp and processed into clonotypes with MiXCR by TCRdb, which kept only in-frame beta chains. One record per CDR3 amino acid sequence lists the most common genes and DNA. These V and J calls are TCRdb output, not the study's own analysis. The sample contains fewer than 200,000 distinct CDR3 sequences, around 9.6% of them found a single time. The biggest ten clones account for about 14% of the sample. About this clonotype: Its antigen has not been determined. There are no base qualities to consult, and no much larger clone falls within one base.

The CDR3 sequence holds 14 residues, the cysteine and phenylalanine included. Only the CDR3 region is kept as DNA, spanning 42 bases read in frame from base 1. Per the germline V gene, SGHDT is the CDR1 and YYEEEE is the CDR2. After removal of 2 bases from V and 4 bases from J, the junction retains 5 bases not matched to a gene. This receptor was taken from a female donor with ankylosing spondylitis or in good health (not recorded which). The sequencing input was blood, either unsorted or a sorted T cell fraction (not recorded which). The sequence joins TRBV5-6 to TRBJ2-7, and TRBD1 matches 8 of the central bases. The CDR3 sequence is CASSFDRGGYEQYF. Read as DNA, the sequence is TGTGCCAGCAGCTTTGACAGGGGTGGATACGAGCAGTACTTC.